The rows below give T cell receptor beta chains drawn from one sample of a study of cytomegalovirus exposure and HLA in healthy donors. TCRdb keeps only in-frame clones here, not all; method: immunoSEQ multiplex PCR. The sample holds about 120,000 clones, roughly 90% seen once. Sample: PBMCs. These receptors all come from a young woman in good health and CMV-seropositive. Both conserved end residues are part of each CDR3. A D gene is named only where the DNA matches it firmly. Clone size is shown for a subset of rows, as once, few, many or a class of expanded clone.

CDR3 DNA | CDR3 protein | V gene | D gene | clone size | J gene
TGTGCCTGGAATGGCTGGGGGGAAGAGACCCAGTACTTC | CAWNGWGEETQYF | TRBV30 | - | once | TRBJ2-5
TGTGCCAGCAGCTCCTCAGGGGGTAATCAGCCCCAGCATTTT | CASSSSGGNQPQHF | TRBV9 | TRBD1 | - | TRBJ1-5
TGTGCCAGCAGCTTGGTCCGGGAGGGGGATGAAGCTTTCTTT | CASSLVREGDEAFF | TRBV5-5 | - | - | TRBJ1-1
TGTGCCAGCAGTGAAGCGCTTCGGGCAGGGGGTGGCCCACAAGAGACCCAGTACTTC | CASSEALRAGGGPQETQYF | TRBV6-1 | TRBD1 | - | TRBJ2-5
TGTGCCATCAGTGAGTGGGCGGGCTCGAACACTGAAGCTTTCTTT | CAISEWAGSNTEAFF | TRBV10-3 | - | - | TRBJ1-1
TGTGCCAGCAGTCAGGGAGGCACTGAAGCTTTCTTT | CASSQGGTEAFF | TRBV6-5 | - | - | TRBJ1-1
TGTGCCAGCAGCTTACTCGCAGGGGGGGAGACCCAGTACTTC | CASSLLAGGETQYF | TRBV7-9 | - | - | TRBJ2-5
TGTGCCAGCAGCTCGTCCGGGACAGGGGGGAATGAGCAGTTCTTC | CASSSSGTGGNEQFF | TRBV7-2 | TRBD1 | once | TRBJ2-1
TGTGCCTGTACTCGACTCGTTGGGTTTTCGGGCTACACCTTC | CACTRLVGFSGYTF | TRBV30 | - | - | TRBJ1-2
TGCGCCAGCAGCCTGACAGAGACCTACGAGCAGTACTTC | CASSLTETYEQYF | TRBV4-1 | - | - | TRBJ2-7
TGTGCCAGCAGCTTACAGGCCACCGGGGGCTATGGCTACACCTTC | CASSLQATGGYGYTF | TRBV7-8 | - | - | TRBJ1-2
TGTGCCTGGAGACCGGGACTAGCGGGAGGAGGCGAGCAGTACTTC | CAWRPGLAGGGEQYF | TRBV30 | TRBD2 | - | TRBJ2-7
TGTGCCAGCATCCCGGGACAGGGGGTTTATGGCTACACCTTC | CASIPGQGVYGYTF | TRBV6-1 | TRBD1 | - | TRBJ1-2
TGTGCCAGCAGCTCGACTAGCGGGAGAGGGACGGACGAGCAGTACTTC | CASSSTSGRGTDEQYF | TRBV5-4 | TRBD2 | - | TRBJ2-7
TGTGCCAGCAGCCTGGCGGGACAGCAAGAGACCCAGTACTTC | CASSLAGQQETQYF | TRBV7-2 | - | - | TRBJ2-5
TGTGCCAGCAGCCCATTTCAGGTTATCACAGATACGCAGTATTTT | CASSPFQVITDTQYF | TRBV11-1 | - | - | TRBJ2-3
TGTGCCACCAGCAGAGATCTCAGAGATACGCAGTATTTT | CATSRDLRDTQYF | TRBV15 | - | - | TRBJ2-3
TGTGCCAGCAGTTACTCCGGACAGGTCTATAATTCACCCCTCCACTTT | CASSYSGQVYNSPLHF | TRBV6-5 | TRBD1 | few | TRBJ1-6
TGTGCCAGCAGTGAAACATTCTTTAGCAATCAGCCCCAGCATTTT | CASSETFFSNQPQHF | TRBV6-1 | - | - | TRBJ1-5
TGTGCCAGCAGCTTGCAGGGGGATCAGCCCCAGCATTTT | CASSLQGDQPQHF | TRBV5-4 | TRBD1 | - | TRBJ1-5
TGTGCCAGCAGGGGACAGGGTCGAGCGGGGGTCTATGAGCAGTACTTC | CASRGQGRAGVYEQYF | TRBV11-2 | - | - | TRBJ2-7
TGTGCCAGCAGCTTCGACAGGGGCTACGAGCAGTACTTC | CASSFDRGYEQYF | TRBV11-3 | TRBD1 | - | TRBJ2-7
TGTGCCAGCAGCTTTTCGGGACAGGGGGCAGCTACGGAAACTGAAGCTTTCTTT | CASSFSGQGAATETEAFF | TRBV9 | TRBD1 | - | TRBJ1-1
TGTGCCAGCACCACGTCAGTTTACAATGAGCAGTTCTTC | CASTTSVYNEQFF | TRBV28 | - | - | TRBJ2-1
TGTGCCAGCAGTCCTTACTACGACAGCAGTAATCAGCCCCAGCATTTT | CASSPYYDSSNQPQHF | TRBV27 | - | - | TRBJ1-5
TGTGCCAGCAGTGAAGACAGGGGGGGGACTGAAGCTTTCTTT | CASSEDRGGTEAFF | TRBV2 | TRBD1 | - | TRBJ1-1
TGTGCCAGCAGTGAAGGCACAGGGGGACCCTACGAGCAGTACTTC | CASSEGTGGPYEQYF | TRBV6-1 | TRBD1 | few | TRBJ2-7
TGTGCCAGCAGCGTAGATAGCGGGAGGAGCAATGAGCAGTTCTTC | CASSVDSGRSNEQFF | TRBV9 | TRBD2 | - | TRBJ2-1
TGCGCCAGCAGCCCGGTACTAGCGGGGGGGCCAGGCTACAATGAGCAGTTCTTC | CASSPVLAGGPGYNEQFF | TRBV5-1 | TRBD2 | - | TRBJ2-1
TGTGCCAGCTCACCAGCGGGGTTACAGGATTCACCCCTCCACTTT | CASSPAGLQDSPLHF | TRBV18 | - | - | TRBJ1-6
TGTGCCAGCAGCGACAGTACGGTGGGGAACACTGAAGCTTTCTTT | CASSDSTVGNTEAFF | TRBV9 | - | - | TRBJ1-1